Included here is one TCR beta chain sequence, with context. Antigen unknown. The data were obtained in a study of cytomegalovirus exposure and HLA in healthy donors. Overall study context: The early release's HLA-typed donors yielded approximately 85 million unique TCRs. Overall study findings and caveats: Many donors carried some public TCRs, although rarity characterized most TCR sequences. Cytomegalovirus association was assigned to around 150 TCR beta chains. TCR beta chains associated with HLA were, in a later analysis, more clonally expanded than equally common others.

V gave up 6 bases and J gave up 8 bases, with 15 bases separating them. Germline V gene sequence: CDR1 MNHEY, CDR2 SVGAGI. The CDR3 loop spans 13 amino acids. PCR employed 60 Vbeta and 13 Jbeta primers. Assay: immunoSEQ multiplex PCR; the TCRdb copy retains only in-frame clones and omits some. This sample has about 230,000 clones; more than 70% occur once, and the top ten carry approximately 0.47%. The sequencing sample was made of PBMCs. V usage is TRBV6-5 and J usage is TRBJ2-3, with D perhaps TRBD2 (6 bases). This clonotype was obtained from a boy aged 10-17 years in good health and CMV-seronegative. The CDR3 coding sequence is TGTGCCAGCAGGAGACTAGTCCAGGGTACGCAGTATTTT. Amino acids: CASRRLVQGTQYF.